Sequencing of this TCR beta chain was carried out in a study of human T cells and chemical hapten exposure. Study-wide results and caveats: With regard to DPC sensitization, TCRs above 1 in 1000 frequency did not change.

The time point denotes: patch test 3, about 24 weeks after DPC sensitization. Treatment denoted: therapeutic diphenylcyclopropenone sensitization with weekly scalp DPC. Sample donors consisted of patients with alopecia, aged 18 to 70 years, who were suitable for DPC. Points on this clonotype: Its antigen is currently unknown.

TCRdb analysed the RACE reads with MiXCR anew, one entry per CDR3 protein. The table lists 100,000 to 120,000 distinct CDR3 sequences, around 34% of them singletons, with 2.5% to 3% in the top ten. Germline lookup yields CDR1 LGHDT and CDR2 YNNKEL (reference sequence). This CDR3 is 15 amino acids long. The ends were cut back, 4 bases at V and 7 bases at J, with 14 bases in the middle. Source: whole blood, taken in connection with sensitization to the hapten diphenylcyclopropenone (DPC). This sequence originates from a man in his forties with alopecia areata. Some clones in this sample may be carry-over from other donors' samples. The J gene is TRBJ1-6, the V gene TRBV3-1, with D hard to call. As DNA, the CDR3 is TGTGCCAGCAGCCTGGGCACGTCCCGAAATTCACCCCTCCACTTT. Amino acid sequence: CASSLGTSRNSPLHF.